The clone carrying this TCR beta chain was counted between two and nine times. What it binds is unknown. Data came from immunoSEQ multiplex PCR; TCRdb stores just in-frame clones and leaves some out. Here the sample spans about 76,000 clones, 85% being singletons. The sample is drawn from a study of OX40 agonist ivuxolimab in advanced cancers. About the research overall: Patients undergoing dose escalation presented with hepatocellular carcinoma, melanoma, renal cell or head and neck cancer. Notes on the study in general: Researchers did not determine the expanded peripheral T cells' antigen specificity. With doses of 0.1 to 3.0 mg/kg, CD4+ and CD8+ blood T cells had undergone clonal expansion by week 6. Expanded clones were, on average, more numerous among CD8+ T cells than CD4+.

This receptor was obtained from an adult with an advanced solid tumor such as melanoma, head and neck, liver or kidney cancer. This specimen consisted of CD4+ or CD8+ T cells sorted from blood, obtained in a trial of the OX40 agonist ivuxolimab.

The CDR3 sequence: CASSHIGAIEAFF. The DNA of the CDR3 is TGCGCCAGCAGCCACATAGGGGCTATCGAAGCTTTCTTT. The rearrangement uses TRBV4-1 and TRBJ1-1; possibly TRBD1 for D (5 bases). CDR3 size: 13 residues. Trimming took 3 bases from V and 8 from J, leaving 13 bases between them. Germline loops: CDR1 MGHRA, CDR2 YSYEKL.